Below, 23 T cell receptor beta chains from the same sample are listed, as sequenced in a study of blood T cell repertoires in COVID-19. Profiling relied on immunoSEQ multiplex PCR, and the TCRdb table lists in-frame clones only, not all of them. This sample has under 200,000 clones; 83% occur once, and the top ten carry roughly 1.4%. Specimen: peripheral blood. Receptors were obtained from a human donor in a cohort sampled during active COVID-19.

This chain joins TRBV5-5 and TRBJ2-5; 8 nucleotides match TRBD1. Germline trimming cut 3 bases from V and 1 base from J; bases unmatched to any gene: 5. The germline gives CDR1 SGHKS, CDR2 YYEKEE (reference sequence). The CDR3 sequence is 15 residues long. The CDR3 DNA follows: TGTGCCAGCAGCTGGACAGGGCTGGGCCAAGAGACCCAGTACTTC. Residues: CASSWTGLGQETQYF. The variable domain in full, completed from reference TRBV5-5 and TRBJ2-5, reads DAGVTQSPTHLIKTRGQQVTLRCSPISGHKSVSWYQQVLGQGPQFIFQYYEKEERGRGNFPDRFSARQFPNYSSELNVNALLLGDSALYLCASSWTGLGQETQYFGPGTRLLVL.

This clone was found once. The chain joins TRBV5-4 to TRBJ1-3; 10 bases align to TRBD1. The CDR3 totals 14 residues. Losses at the gene ends were 4 bases for V and 2 bases for J; bases not matched to a gene: 0. Germline lookup yields CDR1 SGHNT and CDR2 YYREEE (reference sequence). In DNA, the CDR3 is TGTGCCAGCAGCGGACAGGGGGCTGGAAACACCATATATTTT. It codes for CASSGQGAGNTIYF.

In its sample, this clone was seen a few times. The chain links TRBV27 to TRBJ2-6; TRBD2 aligns across 10 bases. This CDR3 region has 17 residues. CDR1 and CDR2 from the germline V gene are MNHEY and SMNVEV (reference sequence). Germline trimming cut 8 bases from V and 0 bases from J; bases unmatched to any gene: 7. The CDR3 nucleotides read TGTGCCAGCCGGTTTAGCGGGAGGTACTCTGGGGCCAACGTCCTGACTTTC. Translation: CASRFSGRYSGANVLTF.

V and J are TRBV3-1 (or the pseudogene TRBV3-2) and TRBJ2-5, with D unresolved. V lost 1 base and J 4 bases, leaving 13 bases between the germline ends. The CDR3 spans 15 residues. The germline V gene encodes CDR1 LGHDT and CDR2 YNNKEL (reference sequence). The CDR3 spells CASSQASGIVETQYF. The DNA of the CDR3 is TGTGCCAGCAGCCAAGCGTCGGGTATAGTAGAGACCCAGTACTTC.

The CDR3 DNA reads as TGTGCCACCAGTGATTCGACAGGGTATAGCAATCAGCCCCAGCATTTT. Encoded protein: CATSDSTGYSNQPQHF. J is TRBJ1-5 and V is TRBV24-1; 7 nucleotides agree with TRBD1. V was pared by 2 bases and J by 0 bases, with 3 bases of the junction left unmatched. The CDR3 covers 16 residues. Germline V gene lookup returns CDR1 KGHDR and CDR2 SFDVKD.

The rearrangement uses TRBV4-1 and TRBJ1-5, with D perhaps TRBD1 (5 bases). The ends were cut back, 0 bases at V and 0 bases at J, with 9 bases in the middle. From germline, CDR1 is MGHRA and CDR2 YSYEKL. CDR3 length: 16 residues. The CDR3 here is CASSQEAGGSNQPQHF. CDR3 DNA sequence: TGCGCCAGCAGCCAAGAGGCCGGGGGTAGCAATCAGCCCCAGCATTTT.

The chain uses TRBV12-3 or TRBV12-4 and TRBJ1-6; D possibly corresponds to TRBD1 (6 bases). The CDR3 contains 13 residues. V was trimmed by 5 bases and J by 10 bases, leaving 12 bases between them. The CDR3 DNA reads as TGTGCCAGCAGTACTGCAGGGGAATCACCCCTCCACTTT. Translated: CASSTAGESPLHF.

The gene calls are TRBV28 and TRBJ2-7; D gene unclear. V shed 2 bases and J shed 3 bases, with 5 bases lying between them. Germline loops: CDR1 MDHEN, CDR2 SYDVKM. The CDR3 runs 12 residues. CDR3 residues: CASSLLRYEQYF. Written as DNA, the CDR3 is TGTGCCAGCAGTTTACTCCGCTACGAGCAGTACTTC.

The V call is TRBV4-3, the J call TRBJ2-7; TRBD1 matches 7 bases. Germline trimming cut 4 bases from V and 2 bases from J; bases unmatched to any gene: 5. Germline values: CDR1 LGHNA, CDR2 YSLEER. CDR3 length equals 14 residues. The CDR3 here is CASSRAGGPYEQYF. CDR3 in DNA: TGCGCCAGCAGCCGCGCAGGGGGACCCTACGAGCAGTACTTC.

The chain combines TRBV15 with TRBJ1-1, with D uncertain. Germline CDR1 reads LNHNV; CDR2 reads YYDKDF (reference sequence). Trimming pared 0 bases from V and 5 bases from J, leaving 7 bases between. There are 13 residues in the CDR3. The CDR3 sequence is CATSRDRGTEAFF. The DNA of the CDR3 is TGTGCCACCAGCAGAGACCGGGGTACTGAAGCTTTCTTT. The whole variable domain, filled in from reference TRBV15 and TRBJ1-1, reads DAMVIQNPRYQVTQFGKPVTLSCSQTLNHNVMYWYQQKSSQAPKLLFHYYDKDFNNEADTPDNFQSRRPNTSFCFLDIRSPGLGDTAMYLCATSRDRGTEAFFGQGTRLTVV.

The genes are TRBV9 and TRBJ2-7; 8 nucleotides align to TRBD1. The J segment lost 2 bases and the V segment lost 4 bases, leaving 29 bases of the junction unmatched. The CDR3 runs 22 residues. CDR1 SGDLS and CDR2 YYNGEE come from the germline V gene. The CDR3 loop is CASSPRQGKDLRAVLWTYEQYF. The DNA for the CDR3 is TGTGCCAGCAGCCCCCGACAGGGGAAAGACCTACGAGCAGTACTTTGGACCTACGAGCAGTACTTC.

Note on this clone: Other DNA sequences from this sample encode an identical CDR3 as well. J is TRBJ2-7 and V is TRBV12-3 or TRBV12-4; possibly TRBD1 for D (6 bases). The CDR3 sequence is 13 residues long. The V and J ends lost 8 bases and 10 bases respectively, with 21 bases between them. The CDR3 spells CASLLAGAGEQYF. DNA for the CDR3: TGTGCCAGCTTACTCGCAGGGGCAGGGGAACAGTACTTC.

The chain carries TRBV7-2 and TRBJ1-1; no firm D call. Germline V gene sequence: CDR1 SGHTA, CDR2 FQGNSA. The V and J ends lost 3 bases and 0 bases respectively, with 11 bases between them. The CDR3 contains 15 residues. The CDR3 sequence is CASSFSAVMNTEAFF. CDR3 nucleotide sequence: TGTGCCAGCAGCTTCTCGGCGGTGATGAACACTGAAGCTTTCTTT.

The chain joins TRBV9 to TRBJ2-5; 11 bases align to TRBD2. With 4 bases clipped from V and 1 base from J, the junction kept 3 bases outside the gene matches. Germline V gene data show CDR1 as SGDLS and CDR2 as YYNGEE. CDR3 length: 15 residues. The CDR3 DNA is TGTGCCAGCAGCTCACTAGCGGGGGTCCAAGAGACCCAGTACTTC. This codes for CASSSLAGVQETQYF.

CDR3 in amino acids: CASSQGRLPYEQYF. The CDR3 DNA reads as TGTGCCAGCAGCCAGGGCAGGCTCCCCTACGAGCAGTACTTC. The rearrangement links TRBV14 to TRBJ2-7, with D unresolved. The CDR3 runs 14 residues. CDR1 is SGHDN and CDR2 is FVKESK in the germline V gene. V was clipped by 3 bases and J by 2 bases, with 11 bases between them.

The genes are TRBV3-1 (or the pseudogene TRBV3-2) and TRBJ2-7; 9 nucleotides agree with TRBD2. V shed 6 bases and J 3 bases; nucleotides not matched to a gene: 9. The CDR3 loop spans 15 amino acids. CDR1 and CDR2 (germline): LGHDT, YNNKEL (reference sequence). CDR3 sequence reads: CASREAGGESYEQYF. The CDR3 bases are TGTGCCAGCAGGGAAGCGGGAGGAGAGAGCTACGAGCAGTACTTC.

This chain joins TRBV28 and TRBJ1-4, with D maybe TRBD1 (6 bases). Germline CDR1 and CDR2: MDHEN and SYDVKM. V was pared by 3 bases and J by 0 bases, with 8 bases between. CDR3 length: 15 amino acids. The CDR3 bases are TGTGCCAGCAGTTTCAGGGGCGCAACTAATGAAAAACTGTTTTTT. This translates into CASSFRGATNEKLFF.

This clone has only one observation. The chain joins TRBV28 to TRBJ2-5; 11 bases agree with TRBD2. The V gene end was trimmed by 4 bases and the J gene end by 3 bases; junction bases not matched to a gene: 4. Germline CDR1 and CDR2: MDHEN and SYDVKM. The CDR3 is 15 amino acids. DNA of the CDR3: TGTGCCAGCAGTTCTTTAGCGGGAGGGAAAGAGACCCAGTACTTC. It codes for CASSSLAGGKETQYF.

The V and J genes are TRBV7-9 and TRBJ1-2; 7 positions agree with TRBD1. The germline V gene encodes CDR1 SEHNR and CDR2 FQNEAQ (reference sequence). The CDR3 totals 13 residues. With V trimmed by 4 bases and J by 2 bases, 1 base remained unmatched. The CDR3 coding sequence is TGTGCCAGCAGCTGGGGACAGAACTATGGCTACACCTTC. This sequence encodes CASSWGQNYGYTF.

This rearrangement joins TRBV18 to TRBJ1-1; a weak D match, TRBD1 (5 bases). V was pared by 6 bases and J by 0 bases, with 8 bases between. In germline, CDR1 is KGHSH, CDR2 LQKENI. The CDR3 has 13 residues. CDR3: CASSATVNTEAFF. CDR3 nucleotide sequence: TGTGCCAGCTCGGCGACAGTGAACACTGAAGCTTTCTTT.

DNA for the CDR3: TGCGCCAGCAGCCAACATTCGCGAGGGACTATAGGGGACAGGGTGTACGAGCAGTACTTC. Encoded protein: CASSQHSRGTIGDRVYEQYF. V is TRBV4-1 and J is TRBJ2-7, with 9 bases that match TRBD1. The CDR3 consists of 20 residues. V shed 2 bases and J 4 bases; nucleotides not matched to a gene: 21. Germline assignment: CDR1 MGHRA and CDR2 YSYEKL.

This clone was recorded a few times. The CDR3 protein is CASSGQGRDTQYF. The CDR3 region has the DNA TGTGCCAGCAGCGGACAGGGTAGAGATACGCAGTATTTT. This chain joins TRBV9 and TRBJ2-3, with 7 bases fitting TRBD1. CDR3 length: 13 residues. The V segment lost 3 bases and the J segment 5 bases; nucleotides outside the gene matches: 3. Germline-derived CDR1 and CDR2 are SGDLS and YYNGEE. Filled out from reference TRBV9 and TRBJ2-3, the complete variable domain reads DSGVTQTPKHLITATGQRVTLRCSPRSGDLSVYWYQQSLDQGLQFLIQYYNGEERAKGNILERFSAQQFPDLHSELNLSSLELGDSALYFCASSGQGRDTQYFGPGTRLTVL.

The chain is built from TRBV27 and TRBJ2-7, with TRBD1 matching over 7 bases. V dropped 6 bases and J dropped 1; count of bases not matched to a gene: 9. Germline V gives CDR1 MNHEY, CDR2 SMNVEV (reference sequence). This CDR3 contains 15 residues. CDR3 coding DNA: TGTGCCAGCAGCCCTGACAGGGTCATTTCCTACGAGCAGTACTTC. The encoded protein is CASSPDRVISYEQYF.